This is a list of T cell receptor beta chains from one sample in a study of blood T cell repertoires in COVID-19. This table comes from immunoSEQ multiplex PCR, and its TCRdb copy is limited to in-frame clones, with some not included. The top ten hold approximately 4.3% of the sample, which has about 440,000 clones, around 89% seen once. The specimen was peripheral blood. All receptors come from a woman aged 30 to 39 with acute or convalescent COVID-19. The CDR3 runs from the conserved cysteine through the conserved F or W.

v_call	j_call	cdr3_aa
TRBV6-5	TRBJ1-5	CASSTGRNQPQHF
TRBV4-1	TRBJ2-5	CASSQDPGQGSKTQYF
TRBV14	TRBJ2-3	CASSQGRTGGVTDTQYF
TRBV18	TRBJ1-2	CASSPQRDSGYTF
TRBV7-2	TRBJ2-7	CASSSPPGLGAYEQYF
TRBV30	TRBJ2-2	CAWRIQGADTGELFF
TRBV12-5	TRBJ1-1	CASDRQEMNTEAFF
TRBV4-1	TRBJ2-7	CASSQDMGRGRSYEQYF
TRBV5-1	TRBJ1-1	CASSLGRRDRATEAFF
TRBV10-3	TRBJ1-2	CAISGTTGQYGYTF
TRBV5-6	TRBJ2-3	CASSLMTSGGNTDTQYF
TRBV5-1	TRBJ1-1	CASSWGRNTEAFF
TRBV2	TRBJ1-5	CASSMGQASNQPQHF
TRBV5-1	TRBJ2-7	CASSLDWTGRYEQYF
TRBV19	TRBJ2-1	CASKPLSGESNEQFF
TRBV28	TRBJ1-5	CASSLQGDSNQPQHF
TRBV18	TRBJ2-7	CASSPLGSTGYEQYF
TRBV2	TRBJ1-2	CASREGQGIPGYTF
TRBV11-2	TRBJ2-3	CASSLGLATSTDTQYF
TRBV5-1	TRBJ1-5	CASSTVGGMPQHF
TRBV28	TRBJ2-2	CASSLFSTGGTGELFF
TRBV4-1	TRBJ2-3	CASSQRESGPRSGTDTQYF
TRBV18	TRBJ2-7	CASSPTRQSSYEQYF
TRBV28	TRBJ1-1	CASSAYRAEAFF
TRBV7-3	TRBJ2-1	CASSFIAGASYNEQFF
TRBV6-1	TRBJ2-5	CASSDFAETQYF
TRBV16	TRBJ1-5	CASSQSGQGQPQHF
TRBV2	TRBJ1-6	CASSSGLTNSPLHF
TRBV5-1	TRBJ2-1	CASNYATSGGSRSYNEQFF
TRBV25-1	TRBJ1-5	CASSFRDGQPQHF
TRBV7-9	TRBJ2-5	CASSFSRDRGQETQYF
TRBV7-3	TRBJ2-2	CASSPGYSGELFF
TRBV9	TRBJ1-1	CASSVANSHTEAFF
TRBV4-1	TRBJ1-4	CASSQEGQTSSEKLFF
TRBV2	TRBJ2-6	CASSERESGANVLTF
TRBV7-2	TRBJ2-1	CASSFRTHVNEQFF
TRBV2	TRBJ1-1	CASSEVGARAFF
TRBV3-1/TRBV3-2	TRBJ2-2	CASSQEALTARGTGELFF
TRBV28	TRBJ1-2	CASSPPGVGYTF
TRBV7-8	TRBJ2-7	CASSSPVVAGGYEQYF
TRBV24-1	TRBJ2-5	CATSDPSGGGETQYF
TRBV7-2	TRBJ2-5	CASSPSWLVGETQYF
TRBV5-4	TRBJ1-6	CASSYRTGEIRSPLHF
TRBV10-1	TRBJ1-1	CASSGDSKNTEAFF
TRBV6-5	TRBJ1-1	CASRRTGGGYTEAFF
TRBV11-2	TRBJ2-7	CASSLAGTGLLEQYF
TRBV29-1	TRBJ1-4	CSVSTSTIEKLFF
TRBV6-1	TRBJ1-6	CASSEEGVRDLHPPLHF
TRBV5-1	TRBJ2-7	CASTRTGGTYEQYF
TRBV5-4	TRBJ2-7	CASSLGLGSSYEQYF
TRBV7-8	TRBJ2-1	CASSPVVQYNEQFF
TRBV21-1	TRBJ2-7	CASSGRTSGAYEQYF
TRBV5-1	TRBJ2-2	CASSFGTVLAGELFF